In this sample, the clone carrying this T cell receptor beta chain turned up a few times. The data are from a study of early T cells in non-severe SARS-CoV-2 infection. Germline lookup yields CDR1 SGHRS and CDR2 YFSETQ. The CDR3 covers 15 residues. Trimming removed 4 bases from V and 0 bases from J, with 13 bases in between. TCRdb re-called the 5' RACE reads with MiXCR, one entry per CDR3 protein. The sample consists of 80,000 or so distinct CDR3 sequences, around 15% of them appearing once. The clonotype originates from an adult who was a healthcare worker with PCR-confirmed SARS-CoV-2 infection or an uninfected control (not recorded which). The rearrangement joins TRBV5-1 to TRBJ1-2; D not resolved. Sample: whole blood. In DNA, the CDR3 is TGCGCCAGCAGCGTGGGGTTACTTACTAACTATGGCTACACCTTC. Its protein is CASSVGLLTNYGYTF.